The rows below give T cell receptor beta chains drawn from one sample of a study of T cell responses to AZD1222 COVID-19 vaccine. TCRdb's table, derived via immunoSEQ multiplex PCR, lists solely in-frame clones and lacks some. This table holds 130,000 or so clones, around 87% found once. The material sequenced was peripheral blood, taken on day 0 of AZD1222 vaccination. The receptor set was obtained from an adult in good health. Each CDR3 is given with its conserved first and last residue. A D gene is named only where the DNA matches it firmly. Size values are once, few and many counts, or a class for expanded clones, and some rows have none.

V	D	J	size	CDR3	DNA
TRBV10-3	.	TRBJ1-2	.	CAISESALGSPYGYTF	TGTGCCATCAGTGAGTCTGCTCTAGGCAGCCCCTATGGCTACACCTTC
TRBV12-3/TRBV12-4	.	TRBJ1-2	.	CASNVGNYGYTF	TGTGCCAGCAATGTGGGGAACTATGGCTACACCTTC
TRBV6-2/TRBV6-3	.	TRBJ2-5	.	CASSYRAKAETQYF	TGTGCCAGCAGTTACAGAGCCAAGGCGGAGACCCAGTACTTC
TRBV3-1/TRBV3-2	.	TRBJ1-1	once	CASSQGVGEAFF	TGTGCCAGCAGCCAAGGGGTGGGTGAAGCTTTCTTT
TRBV7-8	.	TRBJ2-7	.	CASSFTRESEQYF	TGTGCCAGCAGCTTCACCAGGGAGAGCGAGCAGTACTTC
TRBV6-6	.	TRBJ1-3	.	CASSSQGFSGNTIYF	TGTGCCAGCAGTTCGCAGGGGTTCTCTGGAAACACCATATATTTT
TRBV10-3	.	TRBJ1-1	.	CAISAQQGVTEAFF	TGTGCCATCAGTGCCCAACAGGGCGTCACTGAAGCTTTCTTT
TRBV5-5	.	TRBJ2-7	.	CASSPLQRAYVEQYF	TGTGCCAGCAGCCCTTTACAGAGAGCCTACGTGGAGCAGTACTTC
TRBV28	.	TRBJ2-1	.	CASARGTYNEQFF	TGTGCCAGCGCCAGGGGTACCTACAATGAGCAGTTCTTC
TRBV30	.	TRBJ2-7	.	CAWSLGAGGTYEQYF	TGTGCCTGGAGCTTGGGGGCAGGAGGAACCTACGAGCAGTACTTC
TRBV9	.	TRBJ1-1	once	CASSSLEGTEAFF	TGTGCCAGCAGCTCTCTGGAGGGGACTGAAGCTTTCTTT
TRBV19	.	TRBJ1-2	.	CASSRESYGYTF	TGTGCCAGTTCCAGGGAAAGCTATGGCTACACCTTC
TRBV11-3	TRBD2	TRBJ2-1	.	CASSLRSSGVGRQFF	TGTGCCAGCAGCTTGAGATCTAGCGGGGTGGGTCGGCAGTTCTTC
TRBV27	.	TRBJ2-5	.	CASSLNALETQYF	TGTGCCAGCAGTTTAAACGCCCTGGAGACCCAGTACTTC
TRBV11-2	TRBD1	TRBJ2-7	.	CASRLTGTGTYEQYF	TGTGCCAGCAGACTCACCGGGACAGGGACCTACGAGCAGTACTTC
TRBV21-1	.	TRBJ1-5	.	CASSKAYRVLIQPQHF	TGTGCCAGCAGCAAAGCATACAGGGTGTTGATTCAGCCCCAGCATTTT
TRBV5-1	.	TRBJ2-1	.	CASSLGGSYNEQFF	TGCGCCAGCAGCTTGGGGGGGTCCTACAATGAGCAGTTCTTC
TRBV7-2	.	TRBJ1-6	.	CASSFGGSSPLHF	TGTGCCAGCAGCTTCGGGGGGAGTTCACCCCTCCACTTT
TRBV25-1	.	TRBJ2-2	.	CASTKGGAGELFF	TGTGCCAGCACGAAAGGAGGGGCCGGGGAGCTGTTTTTT
TRBV27	.	TRBJ2-7	.	CASRSGTPSYEQYF	TGTGCCAGCCGCTCCGGGACCCCTTCCTACGAGCAGTACTTC
TRBV2	.	TRBJ1-4	.	CASSEGATEKLFF	TGTGCCAGCAGTGAGGGGGCGACGGAAAAACTGTTTTTT
TRBV9	.	TRBJ2-1	.	CATARADGTYNEQFF	TGTGCCACCGCCCGAGCGGACGGCACCTACAATGAGCAGTTCTTC
TRBV2	.	TRBJ1-2	.	CASHEIRGYGYTF	TGTGCCAGCCACGAGATCCGTGGCTATGGCTACACCTTC
TRBV5-4	.	TRBJ1-6	.	CASSLQAGNNSPLHF	TGTGCCAGCAGCTTGCAGGCGGGGAATAATTCACCCCTCCACTTT
TRBV6-5	.	TRBJ1-1	.	CASRGRTYTNTEAFF	TGTGCCAGCAGGGGAAGGACTTATACAAACACTGAAGCTTTCTTT
TRBV19	.	TRBJ2-3	.	CASSLRGRGDTQYF	TGTGCCAGTAGCCTCCGGGGCCGGGGAGATACGCAGTATTTT
TRBV4-2	TRBD2	TRBJ2-3	.	CASSQARTSGMGTDTQYF	TGTGCCAGCAGCCAAGCCAGGACTAGCGGGATGGGCACAGATACGCAGTATTTT
TRBV29-1	TRBD1	TRBJ1-2	.	CSVEGETGTNYGYTF	TGCAGCGTTGAAGGGGAGACAGGGACTAACTATGGCTACACCTTC
TRBV19	TRBD1	TRBJ1-5	once	CASTTGFNQPQHF	TGTGCCAGCACGACAGGGTTCAATCAGCCCCAGCATTTT
TRBV4-1	.	TRBJ1-1	.	CASRALKGRDFTEAFF	TGCGCCAGCAGAGCCCTAAAAGGGAGGGATTTCACTGAAGCTTTCTTT
TRBV4-3	.	TRBJ1-2	.	CASSQDRGEVGSDSGYTF	TGCGCCAGCAGCCAAGATCGGGGGGAGGTTGGCTCGGATAGCGGCTACACCTTC
TRBV28	TRBD1	TRBJ2-7	few	CASSPDRQGVDEQYF	TGTGCCAGCAGTCCTGATCGACAGGGTGTGGACGAGCAGTACTTC
TRBV10-2	.	TRBJ2-2	.	CASSGDTLRTGELFF	TGCGCCAGCAGTGGTGATACCCTACGGACCGGGGAGCTGTTTTTT
TRBV6-5	.	TRBJ1-2	.	CASKTGLGNYGYTF	TGTGCCAGCAAGACGGGTCTGGGGAACTATGGCTACACCTTC
TRBV2	.	TRBJ2-7	.	CASSPALTYEQYF	TGTGCCAGCAGCCCCGCCCTTACCTACGAGCAGTACTTC
TRBV7-2	.	TRBJ1-1	.	CASSREGLNTEAFF	TGTGCCAGCAGCCGCGAGGGACTGAACACTGAAGCTTTCTTT
TRBV18	TRBD2	TRBJ2-7	.	CASSPGGGLVEQYF	TGTGCCAGCTCCCCGGGGGGGGGCCTGGTGGAGCAGTACTTC